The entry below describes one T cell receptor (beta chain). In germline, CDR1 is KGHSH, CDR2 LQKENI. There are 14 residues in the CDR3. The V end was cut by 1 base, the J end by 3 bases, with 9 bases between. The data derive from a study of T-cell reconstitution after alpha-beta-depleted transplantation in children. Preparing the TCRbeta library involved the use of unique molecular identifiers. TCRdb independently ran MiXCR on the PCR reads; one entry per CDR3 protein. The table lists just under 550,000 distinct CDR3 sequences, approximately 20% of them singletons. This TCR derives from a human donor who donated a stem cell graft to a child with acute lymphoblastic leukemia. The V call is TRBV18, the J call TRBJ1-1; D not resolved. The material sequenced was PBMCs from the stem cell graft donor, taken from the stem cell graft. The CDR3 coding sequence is TGTGCCAGCTCACCACAGGGATCCCACACTGAAGCTTTCTTT. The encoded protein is CASSPQGSHTEAFF.